This TCR beta chain was captured by sequencing in a study of T cell repertoires in cytomegalovirus infection. Whole-study context: Indications of both CMV infection and matching HLA type were provided by public TCR beta signatures.

This clonotype has at least ten counts. This CDR3 is built from 13 residues. Trimming took 3 bases from V and 4 from J, leaving 9 bases between them. CDR1 is MDHEN, CDR2 SYDVKM, per germline. A single record per CDR3 protein comes from TCRdb applying MiXCR to the reads. The table shows 200,000 to 300,000 distinct CDR3 sequences, with 9% to 15% occurring only once. The chain employs TRBV28 and TRBJ1-2, with D unresolved. The sequence was obtained from a human donor in good health (CMV status not recorded). Some clones in this sample may be carry-over from other donors' samples. The sequencing input was PBMCs. CDR3: CASSLGSGYGYTF. The CDR3 DNA follows: TGTGCCAGCAGTTTGGGTTCCGGCTATGGCTACACCTTC.